The entry that follows covers one TCR beta chain sequence. Its antigen is unknown. The data were produced by immunoSEQ multiplex PCR, yet TCRdb's version contains in-frame clones alone and is incomplete. The data hold some 37,000 clones, with roughly 77% observed a single time. The sample originates from a study of radiotherapy plus CTLA-4 blockade in lung cancer. Broader study findings: Reportedly, early blood T cell clone dynamics best predicted response, with interferon-beta. Blood-borne expansion of tumor-derived TCR clones followed radiotherapy plus ipilimumab.

Germline assignment: CDR1 MDHEN and CDR2 SYDVKM. V was trimmed by 7 bases and J by 0 bases, leaving 13 bases between them. This CDR3 contains 15 residues. The chain carries TRBV28 and TRBJ1-5; tentative D call: TRBD1 (6 bases). The TCR comes from a human donor with non-small cell lung cancer who had stable disease on radiotherapy plus ipilimumab. The sequencing here drew on peripheral blood, taken from a patient treated with radiotherapy plus ipilimumab. The CDR3: CASIRPGDSNQPQHF. CDR3 sequence (DNA): TGTGCCAGCATCCGACCAGGGGATAGCAATCAGCCCCAGCATTTT.